This T cell receptor beta chain emerged from a study of blood T cell repertoires in COVID-19. Study-level background: From T cells, B-cell-depleted T cells, or PBMCs came the material, which was cDNA or gDNA.

The repertoire was sequenced with immunoSEQ multiplex PCR; TCRdb's copy has only in-frame clones and lacks some. The sample records 160,000 or so clones, around 76% being singletons. CDR3 size: 16 residues. The J segment lost 0 bases and the V segment lost 3 bases, leaving 4 bases of the junction unmatched. CDR1 and CDR2 from the germline V gene are ENHRY and SYGVKD. The sample taken for sequencing was peripheral blood. This TCR came from a woman aged 70-85 years with acute or convalescent COVID-19. The chain uses TRBV10-3 and TRBJ2-3; TRBD1 matches at 9 bases. Here the CDR3 reads CAISEPGQGSTDTQYF. Written as DNA, the CDR3 is TGTGCCATCAGTGAACCCGGACAGGGGAGCACAGATACGCAGTATTTT.